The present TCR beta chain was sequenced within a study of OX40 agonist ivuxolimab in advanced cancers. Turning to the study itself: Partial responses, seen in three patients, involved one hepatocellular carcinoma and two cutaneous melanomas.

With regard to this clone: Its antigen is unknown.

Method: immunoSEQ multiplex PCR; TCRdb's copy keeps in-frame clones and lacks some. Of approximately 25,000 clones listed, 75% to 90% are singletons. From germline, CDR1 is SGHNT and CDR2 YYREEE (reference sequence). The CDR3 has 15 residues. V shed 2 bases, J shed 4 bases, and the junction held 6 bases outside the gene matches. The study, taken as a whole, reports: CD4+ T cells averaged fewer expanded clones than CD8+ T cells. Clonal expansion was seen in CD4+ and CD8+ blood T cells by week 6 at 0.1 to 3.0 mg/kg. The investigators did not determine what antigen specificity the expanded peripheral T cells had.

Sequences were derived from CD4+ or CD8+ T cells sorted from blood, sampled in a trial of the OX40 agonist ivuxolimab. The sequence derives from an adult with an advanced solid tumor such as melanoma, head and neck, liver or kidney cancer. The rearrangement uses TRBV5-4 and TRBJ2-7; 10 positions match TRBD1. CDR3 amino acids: CASSFSDRGVYEQYF. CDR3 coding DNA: TGTGCCAGCAGCTTCTCGGACAGGGGGGTTTACGAGCAGTACTTC.